The 14 T cell receptor beta chains below come from one sample, sequenced in a study of blood T cell repertoires in COVID-19 (dated by TCRdb to 2020 to 2022). Library prep was done by the immunoSEQ multiplex PCR assay. TCRdb holds this immuneACCESS table with in-frame rearrangements only. Some clones are missing; in checked studies, unresolved V genes explain under half, and the rest has no known cause. The sample data list some 150,000 clones, and under 85% of these were observed just once. The biggest ten clones account for under 10% of the sample. Sequences were obtained from peripheral blood. These receptors all come from a woman aged 80 or older in a cohort sampled during active or convalescent COVID-19.

In its sample, this clone was seen once. The V gene is TRBV4-1, the J gene TRBJ1-3; D remains ambiguous. The germline V gene has CDR1 MGHRA and CDR2 YSYEKL. The CDR3 consists of 14 residues. Trimming cost V 1 base and J 0 bases, with 4 bases left between them. The CDR3 loop is CASSQAHSGNTIYF. CDR3 in DNA: TGCGCCAGCAGCCAAGCCCACTCTGGAAACACCATATATTTT.

This sequence joins TRBV12-5 and TRBJ2-1; possibly TRBD1 for D (6 bases). The length of the CDR3 is 13 residues. V was shortened by 0 bases and J by 7 bases, with 7 bases between the two germline ends. The germline CDR1 and CDR2 sequences are LGHNT and FRNRAP. CDR3: CASGLVRGNEQFF. CDR3 sequence (DNA): TGTGCTAGTGGTTTGGTCAGGGGTAATGAGCAGTTCTTC.

The chain couples TRBV12-5 to TRBJ1-1, with unresolved D. Trimming cost V 1 base and J 2 bases, with 5 bases left between them. Per the germline V gene, CDR1 is LGHNT and CDR2 is FRNRAP. The CDR3 sequence is 13 residues long. The CDR3 DNA is TGTGCTAGTGGTTTGGGGGCTAACACTGAAGCTTTCTTT. Its protein is CASGLGANTEAFF.

This clone was seen a single time. A far larger clone differs by one base, so this is likely a read error. The V call is TRBV13, the J call TRBJ1-2, with 10 positions matching TRBD1. Germline CDR1 reads PRHDT; CDR2 reads FYEKMQ (reference sequence). The CDR3 runs to 14 residues. Unmatched junction bases numbered 2, after V lost 5 bases and J lost 2 bases. CDR3 protein: CASSGGQGNYGYTF. CDR3 DNA: TGTGCCAGCAGCGGGGGACAGGGGAACTATGGCTACACCTTC.

J is TRBJ1-5 and V is TRBV30; D remains ambiguous. Germline V gene sequence: CDR1 GTSNPN, CDR2 SVGIG (reference sequence). Trimming removed 4 bases from V and 4 bases from J, with 11 bases in between. The CDR3 runs to 13 residues. The CDR3 DNA sequence: TGTGCCTGGACCCTGGCGGGTAATCAGCCCCAGCATTTT. It encodes CAWTLAGNQPQHF. Complete variable domain (other parts from reference TRBV30 and TRBJ1-5): SQTIHQWPATLVQPVGSPLSLECTVEGTSNPNLYWYRQAAGRGLQLLFYSVGIGQISSEVPQNLSASRPQDRQFILSSKKLLLSDSGFYLCAWTLAGNQPQHFGDGTRLSIL.

CDR3 in amino acids: CASRSIGGTYNEQFF. The CDR3 DNA reads TGTGCCAGCAGATCAATCGGGGGGACTTACAATGAGCAGTTCTTC. This chain uses TRBV5-4 with TRBJ2-1; 7 bases are a match to TRBD2. With 5 bases clipped from V and 4 bases from J, the junction kept 9 bases outside the gene matches. The CDR3 is 15 residues long. Germline CDR1 reads SGHNT; CDR2 reads YYREEE (reference sequence).

The chain joins TRBV7-8 to TRBJ2-2; D is perhaps TRBD1 (5 bases). The CDR3 is made up of 16 amino acids. The V end was cut by 0 bases, the J end by 5 bases, with 13 bases between. The germline V gene encodes CDR1 SGHVS and CDR2 FQNEAQ. Here the CDR3 reads CASSLARTYKTGELFF. CDR3 bases: TGTGCCAGCAGCTTAGCTCGGACATATAAAACCGGGGAGCTGTTTTTT.

This rearrangement joins TRBV19 to TRBJ1-1; perhaps TRBD1 as D (6 bases). Germline V gives CDR1 LNHDA, CDR2 SQIVND (reference sequence). V was pared by 5 bases and J by 0 bases, with 10 bases between. This CDR3 region has 14 residues. CDR3 bases: TGTGCCAGTAGTCCGGACAGCATGAACACTGAAGCTTTCTTT. This translates into CASSPDSMNTEAFF.

The rearrangement joins TRBV6-5 to TRBJ2-7, with 10 bases fitting TRBD1. Germline-derived CDR1 and CDR2 are MNHEY and SVGAGI. After removal of 1 base from V and 3 bases from J, the junction contained 3 bases not matched to a gene. The CDR3 is made up of 15 amino acids. The CDR3 nucleotides read TGTGCCAGCAGTTACTATAGGGACAGGGGCTACGAGCAGTACTTC. Residues: CASSYYRDRGYEQYF.

The rearrangement uses TRBV28 and TRBJ2-1; 8 positions match TRBD2. J lost 5 bases, V lost 1 base, and 10 bases had no gene match. This CDR3 region has 17 residues. Looked up from germline, CDR1 is MDHEN and CDR2 is SYDVKM. The DNA of the CDR3 is TGTGCCAGCAGTTTATACGGTTCGGGGGGGCCTAACAATGAGCAGTTCTTC. Protein sequence: CASSLYGSGGPNNEQFF.

The CDR3 sequence is CASSTGQFYGYTF. The CDR3 DNA reads TGTGCCAGCAGCACGGGACAGTTCTATGGCTACACCTTC. This rearrangement joins TRBV11-3 to TRBJ1-2; 7 bases fit TRBD1. Per germline, CDR1 SGHNT and CDR2 YENEEA. J lost 4 bases, V lost 5 bases, and 4 bases had no gene match. This CDR3 comprises 13 residues.

The chain employs TRBV5-1 and TRBJ2-3; TRBD2 aligns across 7 bases. This CDR3 has 15 residues. CDR1 and CDR2 from the germline V gene are SGHRS and YFSETQ. J was trimmed by 4 bases and V by 4 bases; bases with no gene match: 9. CDR3 DNA: TGCGCCAGCAGCAGACAGCGGGGCACATCAGATACGCAGTATTTT. This translates into CASSRQRGTSDTQYF.

The rearrangement joins TRBV11-3 to TRBJ2-1, with a tentative D call TRBD2 (7 bases). V was shortened by 2 bases and J by 5 bases, with 13 bases between the two germline ends. This CDR3 is 15 amino acids long. Looked up from germline, CDR1 is SGHNT and CDR2 is YENEEA. The CDR3 nucleotides are TGTGCCAGCAGCTTAAGGGCGGGGGCGGACAATGAGCAGTTCTTC. It codes for CASSLRAGADNEQFF.

J is TRBJ2-1 and V is TRBV14, with D possibly matching TRBD1 (6 bases). The V gene's germline CDR1 is SGHDN and CDR2 FVKESK. Trimming removed 4 bases from V and 1 base from J, with 14 bases in between. The CDR3 has 16 residues. The CDR3 DNA sequence: TGTGCCAGCAGCCGGTCGGGACACCTTTCCTACAATGAGCAGTTCTTC. Translated, it gives CASSRSGHLSYNEQFF.